This T cell receptor beta chain was sequenced in a study of blood T cell repertoires in COVID-19. The wider study: T cells, B-cell-depleted T cells, or PBMCs supplied cDNA or gDNA.

The germline CDR1 and CDR2 sequences are KGHDR and SFDVKD. This CDR3 is 19 amino acids long. With 0 bases clipped from V and 5 bases from J, the junction kept 15 bases outside the gene matches. Libraries were prepared by immunoSEQ multiplex PCR; TCRdb keeps only in-frame clonotypes and omits some of them. The repertoire includes about 110,000 clones, less than 80% of them detected once, and more than 20% sits in the top ten. Sequenced input: peripheral blood. The chain links TRBV24-1 to TRBJ2-7; TRBD1 agrees at 10 bases. The receptor's source is a man between 65 and 79 years old with active or convalescent COVID-19. DNA of the CDR3: TGTGCCACCAGTGATTTGGGTATTATCTTGACAGGGGGCCTGGACGAGCAGTACTTC. This translates into CATSDLGIILTGGLDEQYF.